This record looks at one T cell receptor (beta chain) sequence and its context. Its antigen is unknown. This sample was included in a study of CD8 T cells in Susac syndrome. At the level of the study: Treatment status at blood draw for the Susac syndrome patients was therapy-naive, corticosteroids, or intravenous immunoglobulin alone. Findings and caveats of the study: That the number of individuals in its TCR sequencing and HLA analysis was relatively small was acknowledged by the study. In total CD8+ repertoires, sixteen Susac-specific public clones were found, and in CD8+ TEMRA repertoires, about five were found. Peak Susac CD8+ clonal expansion occurred in TEMRA cells and active patients.

It was with random hexamers that roughly 0.5 to 1 ug RNA was reverse transcribed. TCRdb re-analysed the immunoSEQ multiplex PCR reads in MiXCR, keeping a single row per CDR3 protein. Of about 130,000 distinct CDR3 sequences in the sample, 90% to 95% were seen once. Germline trimming cut 0 bases from V and 5 bases from J; bases unmatched to any gene: 8. CDR3 length: 16 residues. CDR1 is SGDLS and CDR2 is YYNGEE in the germline V gene. The source of this sequence is a human donor with Susac syndrome. This chain links TRBV9 with TRBJ2-5; 9 bases are a match to TRBD2. Sequencing was performed on CD8+ T cells from PBMCs. The CDR3 reads CASSVGTAGGVETQYF. Here the CDR3 DNA reads TGTGCCAGCAGCGTAGGGACCGCGGGAGGGGTGGAGACCCAGTACTTC.